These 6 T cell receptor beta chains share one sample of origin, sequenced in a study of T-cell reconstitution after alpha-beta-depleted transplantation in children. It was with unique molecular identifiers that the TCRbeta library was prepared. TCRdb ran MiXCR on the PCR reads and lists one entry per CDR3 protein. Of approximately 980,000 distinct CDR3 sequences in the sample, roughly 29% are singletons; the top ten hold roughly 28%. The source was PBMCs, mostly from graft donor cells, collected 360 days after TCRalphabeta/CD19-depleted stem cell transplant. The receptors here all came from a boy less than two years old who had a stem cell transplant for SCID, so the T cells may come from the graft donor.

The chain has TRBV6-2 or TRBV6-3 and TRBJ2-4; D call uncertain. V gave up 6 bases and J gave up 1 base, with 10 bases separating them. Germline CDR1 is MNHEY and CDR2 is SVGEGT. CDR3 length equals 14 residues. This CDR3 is CASSLFGAKNIQYF. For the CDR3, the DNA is TGTGCCAGCAGCCTATTTGGGGCCAAAAACATTCAGTACTTC.

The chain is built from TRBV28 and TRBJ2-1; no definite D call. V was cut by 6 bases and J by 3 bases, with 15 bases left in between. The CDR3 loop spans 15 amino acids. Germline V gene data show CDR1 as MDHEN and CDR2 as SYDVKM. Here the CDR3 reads CASREVQHIYNEQFF. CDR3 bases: TGTGCCAGCAGAGAGGTACAACATATCTACAATGAGCAGTTCTTC.

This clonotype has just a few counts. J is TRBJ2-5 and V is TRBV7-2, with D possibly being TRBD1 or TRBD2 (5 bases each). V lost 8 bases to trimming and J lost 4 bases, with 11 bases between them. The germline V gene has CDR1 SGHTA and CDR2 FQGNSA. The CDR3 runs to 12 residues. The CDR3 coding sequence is TGTGCCAGCGGGGGTAGGAGAGAGACCCAGTACTTC. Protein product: CASGGRRETQYF.

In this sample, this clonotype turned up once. The CDR3: CAISDGPNYEQYF. CDR3 coding DNA: TGTGCCATCAGTGACGGACCGAACTACGAGCAGTACTTC. The chain links TRBV10-3 to TRBJ2-7; D gene uncertain. V was clipped by 3 bases and J by 3 bases, with 9 bases between them. There are 13 residues in the CDR3. Germline V gene data show CDR1 as ENHRY and CDR2 as SYGVKD.

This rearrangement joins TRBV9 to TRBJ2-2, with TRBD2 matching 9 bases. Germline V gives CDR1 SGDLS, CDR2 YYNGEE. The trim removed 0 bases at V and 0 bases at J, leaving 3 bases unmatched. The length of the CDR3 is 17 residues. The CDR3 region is CASSVGLAGTNTGELFF. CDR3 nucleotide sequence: TGTGCCAGCAGCGTAGGGCTAGCGGGAACGAACACCGGGGAGCTGTTTTTT.

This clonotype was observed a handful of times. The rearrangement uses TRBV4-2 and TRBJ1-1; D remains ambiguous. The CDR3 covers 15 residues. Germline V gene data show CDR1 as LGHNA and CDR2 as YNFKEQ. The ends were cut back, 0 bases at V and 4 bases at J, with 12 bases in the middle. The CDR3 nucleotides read TGTGCCAGCAGCCAAGATATGGACGGTGGCACTGAAGCTTTCTTT. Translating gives CASSQDMDGGTEAFF.